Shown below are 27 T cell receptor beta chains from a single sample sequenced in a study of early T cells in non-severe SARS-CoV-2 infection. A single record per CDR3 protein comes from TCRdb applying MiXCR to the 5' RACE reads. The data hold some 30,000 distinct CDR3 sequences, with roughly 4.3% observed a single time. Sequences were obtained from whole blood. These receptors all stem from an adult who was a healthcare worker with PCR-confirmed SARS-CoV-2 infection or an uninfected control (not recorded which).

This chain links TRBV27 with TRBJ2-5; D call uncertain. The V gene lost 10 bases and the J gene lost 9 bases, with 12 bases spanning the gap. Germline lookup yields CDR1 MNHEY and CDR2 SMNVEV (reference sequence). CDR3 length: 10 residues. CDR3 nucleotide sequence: TGTGCCACCGGTCCATTTCCCCAGTACTTC. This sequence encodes CATGPFPQYF.

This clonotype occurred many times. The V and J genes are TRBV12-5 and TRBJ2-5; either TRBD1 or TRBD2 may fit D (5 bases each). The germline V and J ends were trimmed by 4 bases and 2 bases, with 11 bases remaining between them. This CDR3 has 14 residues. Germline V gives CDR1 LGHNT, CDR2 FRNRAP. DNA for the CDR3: TGTGCTAGTGGTTCGGGGACGGTTCAAGAGACCCAGTACTTC. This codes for CASGSGTVQETQYF. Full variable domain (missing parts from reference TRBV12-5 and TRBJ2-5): DARVTQTPRHKVTEMGQEVTMRCQPILGHNTVFWYRQTMMQGLELLAYFRNRAPLDDSGMPKDRFSAEMPDATLATLKIQPSEPRDSAVYFCASGSGTVQETQYFGPGTRLLVL.

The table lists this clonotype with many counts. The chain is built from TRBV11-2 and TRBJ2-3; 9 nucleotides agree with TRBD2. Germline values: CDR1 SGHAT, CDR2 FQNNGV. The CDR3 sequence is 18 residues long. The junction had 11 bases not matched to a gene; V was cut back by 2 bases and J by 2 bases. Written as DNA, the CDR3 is TGTGCCAGCAGCTTACTTGGGGCTAGCGGGGCCTCCACAGATACGCAGTATTTT. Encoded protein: CASSLLGASGASTDTQYF.

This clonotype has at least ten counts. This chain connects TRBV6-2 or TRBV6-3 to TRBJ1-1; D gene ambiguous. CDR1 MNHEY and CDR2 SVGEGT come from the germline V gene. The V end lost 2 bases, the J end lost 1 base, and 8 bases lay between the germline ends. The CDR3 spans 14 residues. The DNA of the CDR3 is TGTGCCAGCAGTTACGGCCAGGCGAACACTGAAGCTTTCTTT. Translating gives CASSYGQANTEAFF.

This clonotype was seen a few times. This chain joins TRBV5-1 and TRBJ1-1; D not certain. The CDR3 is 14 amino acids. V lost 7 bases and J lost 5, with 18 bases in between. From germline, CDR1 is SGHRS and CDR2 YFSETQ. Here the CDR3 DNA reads TGCGCCAGCTGTCAGGATGGCGAGAGGACTGAAGCTTTCTTT. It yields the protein CASCQDGERTEAFF.

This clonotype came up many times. The CDR3 spells CSASASGLANTGELFF. In DNA, the CDR3 is TGCAGTGCTAGTGCGTCGGGACTAGCGAACACCGGGGAGCTGTTTTTT. The rearrangement joins TRBV20-1 to TRBJ2-2; 8 bases match TRBD2. V shed 3 bases, J shed 0 bases, and the junction held 6 bases outside the gene matches. This CDR3 is built from 16 residues. From germline, CDR1 is DFQATT and CDR2 SNEGSKA (reference sequence).

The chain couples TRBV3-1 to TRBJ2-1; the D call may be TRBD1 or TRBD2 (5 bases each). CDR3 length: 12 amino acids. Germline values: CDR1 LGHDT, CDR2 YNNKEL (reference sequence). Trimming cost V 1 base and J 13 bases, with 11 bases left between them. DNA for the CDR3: TGTGCCAGCAGCCAAGTAACGGGGCCCCAGTTCTTC. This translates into CASSQVTGPQFF.

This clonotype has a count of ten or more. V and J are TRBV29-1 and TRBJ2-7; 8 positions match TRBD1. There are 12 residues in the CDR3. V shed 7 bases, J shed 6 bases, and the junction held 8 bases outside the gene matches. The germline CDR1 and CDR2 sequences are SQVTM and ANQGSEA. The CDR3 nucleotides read TGCAGCGGAGGACAGGGAATGTCCGAGCAGTACTTC. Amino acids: CSGGQGMSEQYF.

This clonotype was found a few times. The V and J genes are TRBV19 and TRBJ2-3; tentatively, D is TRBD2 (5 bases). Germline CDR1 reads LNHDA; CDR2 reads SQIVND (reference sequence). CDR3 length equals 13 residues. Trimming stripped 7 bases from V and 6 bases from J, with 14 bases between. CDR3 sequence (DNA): TGTGCCAGTAAGAGGCCGGAGGAGGATACGCAGTATTTT. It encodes CASKRPEEDTQYF.

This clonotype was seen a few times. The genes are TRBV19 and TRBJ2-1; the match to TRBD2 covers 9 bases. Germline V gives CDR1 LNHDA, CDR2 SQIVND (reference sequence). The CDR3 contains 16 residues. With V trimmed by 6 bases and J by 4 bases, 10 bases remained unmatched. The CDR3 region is CASSHFGTSRYNEQFF. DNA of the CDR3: TGTGCCAGTAGCCACTTCGGGACTAGCCGGTACAATGAGCAGTTCTTC.

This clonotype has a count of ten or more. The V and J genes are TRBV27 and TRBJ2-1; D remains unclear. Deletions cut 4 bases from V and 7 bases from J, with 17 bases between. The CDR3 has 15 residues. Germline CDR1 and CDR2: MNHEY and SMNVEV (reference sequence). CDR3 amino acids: CASSSPARRSNEQFF. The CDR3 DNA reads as TGTGCCAGCAGTTCCCCGGCTAGAAGGTCGAATGAGCAGTTCTTC.

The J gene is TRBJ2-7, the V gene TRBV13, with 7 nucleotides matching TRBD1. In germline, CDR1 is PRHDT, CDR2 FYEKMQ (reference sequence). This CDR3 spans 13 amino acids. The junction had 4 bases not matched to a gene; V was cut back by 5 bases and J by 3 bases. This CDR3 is CASSTTGIYEQYF. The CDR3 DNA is TGTGCCAGCAGCACGACAGGGATCTACGAGCAGTACTTC.

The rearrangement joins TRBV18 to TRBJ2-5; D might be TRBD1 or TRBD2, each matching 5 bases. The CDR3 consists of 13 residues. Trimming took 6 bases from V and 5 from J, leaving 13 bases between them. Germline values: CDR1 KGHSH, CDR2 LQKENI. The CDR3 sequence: CASSTQGRETQYF. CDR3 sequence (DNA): TGTGCCAGCTCCACCCAGGGACGGGAGACCCAGTACTTC.

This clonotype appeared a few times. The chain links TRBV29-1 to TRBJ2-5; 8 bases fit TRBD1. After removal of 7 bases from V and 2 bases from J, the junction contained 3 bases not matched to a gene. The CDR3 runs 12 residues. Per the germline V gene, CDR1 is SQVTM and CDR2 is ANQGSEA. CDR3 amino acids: CSARTGQETQYF. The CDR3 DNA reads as TGCAGCGCTAGGACAGGGCAAGAGACCCAGTACTTC.

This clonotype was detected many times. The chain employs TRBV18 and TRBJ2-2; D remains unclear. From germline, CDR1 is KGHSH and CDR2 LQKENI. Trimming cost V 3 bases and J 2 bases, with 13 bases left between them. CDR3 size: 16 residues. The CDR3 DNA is TGTGCCAGCTCACCGTTTGGCGGAACTAACACCGGGGAGCTGTTTTTT. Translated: CASSPFGGTNTGELFF.

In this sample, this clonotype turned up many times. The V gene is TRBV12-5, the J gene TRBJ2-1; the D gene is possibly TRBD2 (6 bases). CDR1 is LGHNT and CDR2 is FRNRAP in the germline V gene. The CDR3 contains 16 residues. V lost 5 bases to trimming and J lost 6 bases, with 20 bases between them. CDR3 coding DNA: TGTGCTAGTGGTAATTACGCCAGCGGGTTAGGCAATGAGCAGTTCTTC. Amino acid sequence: CASGNYASGLGNEQFF. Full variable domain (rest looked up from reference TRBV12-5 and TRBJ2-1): DARVTQTPRHKVTEMGQEVTMRCQPILGHNTVFWYRQTMMQGLELLAYFRNRAPLDDSGMPKDRFSAEMPDATLATLKIQPSEPRDSAVYFCASGNYASGLGNEQFFGPGTRLTVL.

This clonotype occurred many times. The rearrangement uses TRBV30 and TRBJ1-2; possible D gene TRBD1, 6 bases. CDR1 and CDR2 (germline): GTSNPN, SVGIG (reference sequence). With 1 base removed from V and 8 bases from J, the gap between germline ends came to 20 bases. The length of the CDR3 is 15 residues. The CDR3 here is CAWSAIRGRGQGYTF. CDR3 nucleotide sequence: TGTGCCTGGAGTGCGATTAGAGGACGGGGGCAGGGCTACACCTTC.

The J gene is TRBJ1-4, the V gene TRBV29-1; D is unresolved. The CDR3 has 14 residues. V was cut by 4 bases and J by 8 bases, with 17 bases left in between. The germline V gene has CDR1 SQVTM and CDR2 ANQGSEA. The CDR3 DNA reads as TGCAGCGTTGCTCCAGGACGAGGAGCCGAAAAACTGTTTTTT. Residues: CSVAPGRGAEKLFF.

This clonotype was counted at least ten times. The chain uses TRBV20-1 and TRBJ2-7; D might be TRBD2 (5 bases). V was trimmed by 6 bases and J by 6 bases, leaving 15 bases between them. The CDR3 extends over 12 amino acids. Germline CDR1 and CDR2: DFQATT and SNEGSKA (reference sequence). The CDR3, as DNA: TGCAGTGCACTCAGCGGCCCTCGCGAGCAGTACTTC. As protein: CSALSGPREQYF.

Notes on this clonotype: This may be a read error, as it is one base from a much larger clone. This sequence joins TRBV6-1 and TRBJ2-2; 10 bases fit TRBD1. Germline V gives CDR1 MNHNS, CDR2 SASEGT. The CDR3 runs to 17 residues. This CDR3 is CVSRKSGQGANTGELFF. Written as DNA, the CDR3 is TGTGTCAGCAGGAAGTCAGGACAGGGGGCGAACACCGGGGAGCTGTTTTTT.

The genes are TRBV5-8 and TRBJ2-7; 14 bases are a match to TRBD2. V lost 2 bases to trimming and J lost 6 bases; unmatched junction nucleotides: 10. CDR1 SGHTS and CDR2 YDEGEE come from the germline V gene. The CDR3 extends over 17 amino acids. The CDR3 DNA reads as TGTGCCAGCAGCTTCATTAGACTAGCGGGAGGGCTGGGCGAGCAGTACTTC. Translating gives CASSFIRLAGGLGEQYF.

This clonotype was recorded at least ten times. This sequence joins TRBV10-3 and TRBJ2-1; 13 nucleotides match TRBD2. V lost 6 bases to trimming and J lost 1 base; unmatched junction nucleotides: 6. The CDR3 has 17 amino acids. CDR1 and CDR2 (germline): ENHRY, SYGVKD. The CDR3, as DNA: TGTGCCATCAGCCGCGGACTAGCGGGGGTATCCTACAATGAGCAGTTCTTC. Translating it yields CAISRGLAGVSYNEQFF.

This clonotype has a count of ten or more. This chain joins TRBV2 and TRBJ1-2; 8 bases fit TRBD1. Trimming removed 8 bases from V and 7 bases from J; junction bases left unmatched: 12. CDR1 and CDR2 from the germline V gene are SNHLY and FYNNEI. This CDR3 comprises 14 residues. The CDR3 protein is CASRTTGGVGGYTF. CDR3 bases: TGTGCCAGCCGCACAACAGGGGGAGTTGGTGGCTACACCTTC.

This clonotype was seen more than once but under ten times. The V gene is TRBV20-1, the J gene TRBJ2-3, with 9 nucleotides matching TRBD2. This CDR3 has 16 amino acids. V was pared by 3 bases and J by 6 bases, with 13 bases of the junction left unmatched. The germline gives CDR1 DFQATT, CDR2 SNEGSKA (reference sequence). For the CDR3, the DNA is TGCAGTGCTAGCGCCGGGACTAGCCCGCTTTCGGATACGCAGTATTTT. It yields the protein CSASAGTSPLSDTQYF.

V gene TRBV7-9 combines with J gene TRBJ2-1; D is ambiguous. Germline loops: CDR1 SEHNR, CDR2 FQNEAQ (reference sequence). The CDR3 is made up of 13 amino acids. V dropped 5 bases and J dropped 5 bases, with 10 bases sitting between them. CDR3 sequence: CASSLESNNEQFF. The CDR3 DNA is TGTGCCAGCAGCCTAGAATCCAACAATGAGCAGTTCTTC.

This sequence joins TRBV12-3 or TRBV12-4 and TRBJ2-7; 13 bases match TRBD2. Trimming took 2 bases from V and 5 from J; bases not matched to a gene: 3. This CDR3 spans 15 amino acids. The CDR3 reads CASSLRTSGRHEQYF. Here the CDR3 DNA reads TGTGCCAGCAGTTTAAGGACTAGCGGGAGACACGAGCAGTACTTC.

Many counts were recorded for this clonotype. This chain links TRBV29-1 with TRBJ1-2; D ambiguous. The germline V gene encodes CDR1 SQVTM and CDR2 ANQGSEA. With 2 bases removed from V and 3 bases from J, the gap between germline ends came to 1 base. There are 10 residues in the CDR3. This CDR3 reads CSVEHYGYTF. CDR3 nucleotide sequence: TGCAGCGTTGAACACTATGGCTACACCTTC.